The 6 T cell receptor beta chains below were found in one sample sequenced in a study of a mutant IDH1 vaccine in newly diagnosed glioma (dated by TCRdb to about 2021). The protocol used for the library was the immunoSEQ multiplex PCR assay. Entries here come from immuneACCESS through TCRdb and include only in-frame sequences with V and J called. Some clones fail to appear in such tables; in the studies checked, an unresolved V gene covers under half of the shortfall, and the cause of the remainder is unknown. The sample contains tens of thousands of clones, about 80% of them found a single time. Around 7.5% of the sample belongs to the ten largest clones. These receptors' antigens are unknown. The intended sense of this specimen's time point label: week 11, during vaccination. A 20-mer mutant IDH1 peptide at 300 micrograms in Montanide made up each vaccine dose, which was injected subcutaneously together with topical imiquimod.

Sequenced here: PBMCs, sampled from a glioma patient whose treatment included an IDH1 peptide vaccine. Receptors were obtained from a man between 40 and 49 years old with glioma.

This clone was seen only a few times. DNA of the CDR3: TGTGCCAGCAGTTCCCCGTTCAATGAGCAGTTCTTC. Translated, it gives CASSSPFNEQFF. The chain links TRBV27 to TRBJ2-1; D is undetermined. The V end lost 4 bases, the J end lost 6 bases, and 7 bases lay between the germline ends. The CDR3 runs to 12 residues. CDR1 and CDR2 from the germline V gene are MNHEY and SMNVEV (reference sequence).

The rearrangement uses TRBV5-6 and TRBJ1-5; D is perhaps TRBD1 (5 bases). Germline lookup yields CDR1 SGHDT and CDR2 YYEEEE. Trimming removed 4 bases from V and 5 bases from J, with 10 bases in between. CDR3 length: 13 residues. The CDR3 is CASSGGRYQPQHF. Here the CDR3 DNA reads TGTGCCAGCAGCGGGGGGAGGTATCAGCCCCAGCATTTT.

This chain connects TRBV4-2 to TRBJ2-6, with no clear D. V was pared by 1 base and J by 0 bases, with 4 bases between. This CDR3 is built from 15 residues. In germline, CDR1 is LGHNA, CDR2 YNFKEQ. The CDR3, as DNA: TGTGCCAGCAGCCAAGTAATCTCTGGGGCCAACGTCCTGACTTTC. The encoded protein is CASSQVISGANVLTF.

V and J are TRBV27 and TRBJ2-7; the D is unclear. The CDR3 runs 14 residues. Trimming took 2 bases from V and 0 from J, leaving 8 bases between them. CDR1 and CDR2 from the germline V gene are MNHEY and SMNVEV (reference sequence). CDR3 bases: TGTGCCAGCAGTTTACGGACGAGCTCCTACGAGCAGTACTTC. Its translation: CASSLRTSSYEQYF.

The genes are TRBV19 and TRBJ2-5, with 14 bases identical to TRBD2. The CDR3 has 17 residues. V shed 7 bases and J 1 base; nucleotides not matched to a gene: 8. Germline V gene data show CDR1 as LNHDA and CDR2 as SQIVND (reference sequence). CDR3 amino acids: CASTARGTSGSQETQYF. The CDR3 DNA follows: TGTGCCAGTACCGCACGGGGGACTAGCGGGAGCCAAGAGACCCAGTACTTC.

The chain employs TRBV13 and TRBJ2-3, with 7 bases aligning to TRBD2. The CDR3 is 15 amino acids. CDR1 and CDR2 from the germline V gene are PRHDT and FYEKMQ (reference sequence). J lost 1 base, V lost 1 base, and 2 bases had no gene match. The CDR3 reads CASSLAGGGTDTQYF. The CDR3 coding sequence is TGTGCCAGCAGCTTAGCGGGAGGAGGCACAGATACGCAGTATTTT.